This TCR beta chain was retrieved from a study of blood T cell repertoires in COVID-19. Whole-study context: Acute-phase and convalescent COVID-19 samples originated in the United States, Italy and Spain. Sources were T cells, B-cell-depleted T cells, or PBMCs; the material itself was cDNA or gDNA.

Authors' processing steps: Amplification of reference gene primers was used by the study to estimate nucleated cell counts. TCRdb's copy holds only in-frame clones and misses some; the assay was immunoSEQ multiplex PCR. The V and J calls and the clone size are those of that table, but D and trimming were determined from the DNA. This table holds around 14,000 clones, about 83% found once. CDR1 LNHNV and CDR2 YYDKDF come from the germline V gene (reference sequence). Trimming shortened V by 0 bases and J by 7 bases, and 13 bases separated the two germline ends. This CDR3 comprises 15 residues. Sequencing was done on a sample of peripheral blood. The gene calls are TRBV15 and TRBJ2-1; possible D gene TRBD2, 6 bases. This clonotype was obtained from a human donor in a cohort sampled during active COVID-19. CDR3 amino acids: CATSREEGLLNEQFF. The CDR3 nucleotides read TGTGCCACCAGCAGAGAGGAGGGACTTCTTAATGAGCAGTTCTTC.